These 20 T cell receptor beta chains came from one sample sequenced in a study of identical twins. TCRdb analysed the 5' RACE reads with MiXCR anew, one entry per CDR3 protein. The repertoire consists of approximately 620,000 distinct CDR3 sequences, with approximately 9% occurring once and the leading ten covering 0.85% to 1%. The same sample was also studied in work on yellow fever vaccine responses in identical twins.

Material for sequencing was PBMCs. These receptors were taken from a woman aged 18-35 years in good health.

This clonotype showed up many times. The chain uses TRBV6-1 and TRBJ2-3, with 14 positions matching TRBD2. The CDR3 contains 19 residues. Unmatched junction bases numbered 7, after V lost 2 bases and J lost 0 bases. Germline V gives CDR1 MNHNS, CDR2 SASEGT. The CDR3 DNA is TGTGCCAGCAGTGAATCCGGGACTAGCGGGGGCACTAGCACAGATACGCAGTATTTT. As protein: CASSESGTSGGTSTDTQYF.

The chain has TRBV6-2 or TRBV6-3 and TRBJ1-2; no firm D call. The V gene's germline CDR1 is MNHEY and CDR2 SVGEGT. The CDR3 covers 13 residues. V shed 8 bases and J shed 2 bases, with 12 bases lying between them. CDR3: CASEEGVNYGYTF. CDR3 bases: TGTGCCAGCGAGGAGGGTGTCAACTATGGCTACACCTTC.

This clonotype was detected only a few times. CDR3 sequence: CAISDERSTNTGELFF. The CDR3 bases are TGTGCCATCAGTGACGAGCGGAGTACGAACACCGGGGAGCTGTTTTTT. The V gene is TRBV10-3, the J gene TRBJ2-2; D might be TRBD2 (5 bases). Germline CDR1 is ENHRY and CDR2 is SYGVKD. The ends were cut back, 3 bases at V and 0 bases at J, with 11 bases in the middle. This CDR3 spans 16 amino acids.

This clonotype was recorded at least ten times. The CDR3 reads CASSWDRAGANVLTF. CDR3 nucleotides: TGTGCCAGCAGTTGGGACAGGGCGGGGGCCAACGTCCTGACTTTC. The chain links TRBV2 to TRBJ2-6, with 9 bases that match TRBD1. The CDR3 has 15 residues. CDR1 is SNHLY, CDR2 FYNNEI, per germline. Losses at the gene ends were 5 bases for V and 4 bases for J; bases not matched to a gene: 3.

This clonotype showed up just a few times. J is TRBJ2-7 and V is TRBV5-1; 10 bases match TRBD2. The CDR3 runs to 14 residues. Germline V gene data show CDR1 as SGHRS and CDR2 as YFSETQ. V was pared by 1 base and J by 6 bases, with 4 bases of the junction left unmatched. CDR3 region: CASSLSAGGREQYF. CDR3 bases: TGCGCCAGCAGCTTGTCAGCGGGGGGGCGCGAGCAGTACTTC.

This clonotype occurred many times. CDR3 DNA sequence: TGTGCCAGCAGCCTGCGGGGCACCGGGGAGCTGTTTTTT. It yields the protein CASSLRGTGELFF. The J gene is TRBJ2-2, the V gene TRBV7-9, with D possibly matching TRBD2 (6 bases). The CDR3 extends over 13 amino acids. V gave up 5 bases and J gave up 4 bases, with 8 bases separating them. Germline CDR1 reads SEHNR; CDR2 reads FQNEAQ (reference sequence).

The V and J genes are TRBV5-5 and TRBJ2-7; no reliable D call. Trimming shortened V by 4 bases and J by 0 bases, and 17 bases separated the two germline ends. Per germline, CDR1 SGHKS and CDR2 YYEKEE (reference sequence). CDR3 length equals 16 residues. The CDR3 protein is CASSKTIDKISYEQYF. The CDR3 DNA sequence: TGTGCCAGCAGCAAGACGATCGACAAGATCTCCTACGAGCAGTACTTC. Using reference TRBV5-5 and TRBJ2-7 for the parts outside the CDR3, the full variable domain is DAGVTQSPTHLIKTRGQQVTLRCSPISGHKSVSWYQQVLGQGPQFIFQYYEKEERGRGNFPDRFSARQFPNYSSELNVNALLLGDSALYLCASSKTIDKISYEQYFGPGTRLTVT.

Many counts were recorded for this clonotype. The chain links TRBV29-1 to TRBJ2-7, with D unresolved. V dropped 4 bases and J dropped 6 bases, with 16 bases sitting between them. CDR1 is SQVTM, CDR2 ANQGSEA, per germline. The CDR3 loop spans 13 amino acids. The CDR3 DNA sequence: TGCAGCGTTGTCGAAAATAGGCTTGGCGAGCAGTACTTC. Translated, it gives CSVVENRLGEQYF.

The table lists this clonotype with a few counts. V gene TRBV28 combines with J gene TRBJ2-3; D is uncertain. The V gene lost 5 bases and the J gene lost 5 bases, with 8 bases spanning the gap. CDR1 MDHEN and CDR2 SYDVKM come from the germline V gene. The CDR3 runs to 12 residues. The CDR3 region has the DNA TGTGCCAGCAGTACGCGACGAGATACGCAGTATTTT. It is translated as CASSTRRDTQYF. The variable domain in full, completed from reference TRBV28 and TRBJ2-3, reads DVKVTQSSRYLVKRTGEKVFLECVQDMDHENMFWYRQDPGLGLRLIYFSYDVKMKEKGDIPEGYSVSREKKERFSLILESASTNQTSMYLCASSTRRDTQYFGPGTRLTVL.

This clonotype was found a few times. The chain couples TRBV7-2 to TRBJ2-3, with D unresolved. The germline V and J ends were trimmed by 1 base and 2 bases, with 10 bases remaining between them. Germline V gene sequence: CDR1 SGHTA, CDR2 FQGNSA. The CDR3 has 15 amino acids. The CDR3 is CASSLVPDYTDTQYF. The CDR3 region has the DNA TGTGCCAGCAGCTTAGTCCCGGATTACACAGATACGCAGTATTTT.

This clonotype was counted many times. J is TRBJ2-3 and V is TRBV15; TRBD2 is a possible D gene (5 bases). Trimming removed 8 bases from V and 2 bases from J, with 14 bases in between. CDR3 length: 14 amino acids. CDR1 and CDR2 from the germline V gene are LNHNV and YYDKDF (reference sequence). CDR3 in DNA: TGTGCCACCTCGACGGCGGGCCTCACAGATACGCAGTATTTT. The encoded protein is CATSTAGLTDTQYF.

The chain recombines TRBV7-3 with TRBJ2-1, with a weak D call TRBD1 (6 bases). V was clipped by 5 bases and J by 0 bases, with 11 bases between them. CDR1 is SGHTA, CDR2 FQGTGA, per germline. The CDR3 is 15 residues long. CDR3 residues: CASSAGASSYNEQFF. For the CDR3, the DNA is TGTGCCAGCAGCGCAGGGGCTAGCTCCTACAATGAGCAGTTCTTC.

The rearrangement joins TRBV6-5 to TRBJ2-7, with no clear D. Germline assignment: CDR1 MNHEY and CDR2 SVGAGI. The germline V and J ends were trimmed by 0 bases and 5 bases, with 11 bases remaining between them. The CDR3 is 14 amino acids. The CDR3 sequence is CASSYSRLNDEQYF. CDR3 in DNA: TGTGCCAGCAGTTACTCCCGGCTAAACGACGAGCAGTACTTC.

This clonotype occurred once. CDR3 protein: CSVDIMTGTGTYEQYF. CDR3 nucleotide sequence: TGCAGCGTTGATATTATGACGGGGACAGGGACCTACGAGCAGTACTTC. V is TRBV29-1 and J is TRBJ2-7; 9 bases align to TRBD1. This CDR3 has 16 residues. The V gene's germline CDR1 is SQVTM and CDR2 ANQGSEA. J gave up 2 bases and V 3 bases, and 11 bases lay outside the gene matches.

Written as DNA, the CDR3 is TGTGCCAGCAGTAAAGGGGGACTAGCGGCCACAGATACGCAGTATTTT. This encodes CASSKGGLAATDTQYF. The chain couples TRBV2 to TRBJ2-3; the match to TRBD2 covers 11 bases. The germline gives CDR1 SNHLY, CDR2 FYNNEI. With 5 bases clipped from V and 2 bases from J, the junction kept 6 bases outside the gene matches. This CDR3 spans 16 amino acids.

The rearrangement joins TRBV7-2 to TRBJ2-7, with TRBD2 identical over 7 bases. This CDR3 spans 17 amino acids. The germline CDR1 and CDR2 sequences are SGHTA and FQGNSA. The trim removed 5 bases at V and 4 bases at J, leaving 17 bases unmatched. The CDR3, as DNA: TGTGCCAGCAGCAATCTAGCGGAGACCAAGTTTAGATACGAGCAGTACTTC. Translation: CASSNLAETKFRYEQYF.

This clonotype was seen repeatedly, ten times or more. The chain uses TRBV7-6 and TRBJ2-7; D is unresolved. The CDR3 has 13 amino acids. Per germline, CDR1 SGHVS and CDR2 FNYEAQ. Trimming took off 0 bases at V and 4 bases at J, with 7 bases between the two ends. The CDR3 sequence: CASSLALAYEQYF. CDR3 bases: TGTGCCAGCAGCTTAGCGCTCGCGTACGAGCAGTACTTC.

The chain uses TRBV7-9 and TRBJ2-7; TRBD2 aligns across 7 bases. V trimming: 4 bases; J trimming: 4 bases; junction bases outside the gene matches: 13. The CDR3 consists of 16 residues. From germline, CDR1 is SEHNR and CDR2 FQNEAQ (reference sequence). CDR3 in DNA: TGTGCCAGCAGCTCAATGTCGGGCGGGAGAGTTTACGAGCAGTACTTC. Translating gives CASSSMSGGRVYEQYF.

This clonotype has at least ten counts. The chain has TRBV29-1 and TRBJ2-1; possibly TRBD1 for D (5 bases). The length of the CDR3 is 10 residues. Germline CDR1 and CDR2: SQVTM and ANQGSEA. The germline V and J ends were trimmed by 2 bases and 12 bases, with 8 bases remaining between them. This CDR3 is CSVETRGQFF. CDR3 bases: TGCAGCGTTGAAACAAGGGGGCAGTTCTTC.

CDR3 bases: TGTGCCAGCAGTTTAAGAAACTATGGCTACACCTTC. Its protein is CASSLRNYGYTF. The chain is built from TRBV12-3 or TRBV12-4 and TRBJ1-2, with unresolved D. V lost 2 bases to trimming and J lost 2 bases, with 3 bases between them. The CDR3 covers 12 residues.